The T cell receptor (beta chain) described here comes from a study of T cells in Graves' hyperthyroidism and ophthalmopathy. Trimming removed 9 bases from V and 7 bases from J, with 18 bases in between. In germline, CDR1 is SGHTA, CDR2 FQGTGA. The CDR3 is made up of 13 amino acids. Researchers amplified the TCR beta CDR3 regions from RNA transcripts. A set of HTBI primers served as the primers for a first-round RT-PCR of the TCR CDR3. TCRdb ran MiXCR on the multiplex PCR reads and lists one entry per CDR3 protein. Among some 490,000 distinct CDR3 sequences listed, around a fifth were seen once. Diagnostic decisions used clinical symptoms, serum thyroxine and TRAb, thyroid ultrasound and orbital computed tomography.

J is TRBJ1-2 and V is TRBV7-3, with a tentative D call TRBD1 (6 bases). This TCR was sampled from a woman in her seventies with Graves' ophthalmopathy. The sequenced material came from blood. CDR3 region: CASSQGRDGGYTF. CDR3 coding DNA: TGTGCCAGTTCCCAGGGGAGGGACGGTGGCTACACCTTC.